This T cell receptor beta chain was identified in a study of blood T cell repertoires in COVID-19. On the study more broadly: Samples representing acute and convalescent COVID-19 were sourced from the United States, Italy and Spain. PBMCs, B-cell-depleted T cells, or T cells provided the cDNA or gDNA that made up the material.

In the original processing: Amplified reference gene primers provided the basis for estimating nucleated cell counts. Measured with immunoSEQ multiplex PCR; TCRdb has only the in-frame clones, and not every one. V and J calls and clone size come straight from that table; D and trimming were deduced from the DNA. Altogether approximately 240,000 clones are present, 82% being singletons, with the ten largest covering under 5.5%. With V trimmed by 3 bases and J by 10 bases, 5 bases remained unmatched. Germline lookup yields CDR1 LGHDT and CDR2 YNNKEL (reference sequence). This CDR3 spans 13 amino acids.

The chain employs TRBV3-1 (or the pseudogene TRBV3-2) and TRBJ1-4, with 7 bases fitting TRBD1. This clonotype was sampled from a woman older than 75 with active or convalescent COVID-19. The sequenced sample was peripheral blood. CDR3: CASSQGTAGKLFF. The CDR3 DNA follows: TGTGCCAGCAGCCAGGGGACAGCAGGAAAACTGTTTTTT.